What follows is one TCR beta chain and its context. After extraction with the RNeasy kit, about 0.45 to 1 ug of the RNA was reverse transcribed using random hexamers. Amplification of TCR beta CDR3 used immunoSEQ multiplex PCR across 54 Vbeta and 13 Jbeta. TCRdb reanalysed the immunoSEQ multiplex PCR reads using MiXCR and keeps one entry per CDR3 protein. The profile shows around 170,000 distinct CDR3 sequences, 90% to 95% of them singletons. Germline CDR1 reads MGHDK; CDR2 reads SYGVNS. The germline V and J ends were trimmed by 5 bases and 1 base, with 14 bases remaining between them. This CDR3 region has 15 residues. This sample is part of a study of CD8 T cells in Susac syndrome.

Material: CD4+ T cells from PBMCs. V usage is TRBV25-1 and J usage is TRBJ2-5; D is perhaps TRBD1 (6 bases). This clonotype originated in a human donor with Susac syndrome. This chain's CDR3 is CASSPDQGTQETQYF. In nucleotides, the CDR3 is TGTGCCAGCAGTCCGGATCAGGGGACCCAAGAGACCCAGTACTTC.